These 9 T cell receptor beta chains were sequenced from one sample in a study of cytomegalovirus exposure and HLA in healthy donors. Sequenced by immunoSEQ multiplex PCR; TCRdb stores in-frame clones only, minus some. The table lists around 190,000 clones, about 82% of them singletons. Sequenced: PBMCs. The source is a woman under 30 in good health and CMV-seronegative.

The rearrangement joins TRBV5-1 to TRBJ2-7; TRBD2 might be the D (6 bases). CDR3 length: 15 amino acids. Trimming cost V 4 bases and J 5 bases, with 19 bases left between them. Germline loops: CDR1 SGHRS, CDR2 YFSETQ. In DNA form, the CDR3 reads TGCGCCAGCAGCCCGGGACTCCAGTCAAGGAACGAGCAGTACTTC. Translated: CASSPGLQSRNEQYF. Together with reference TRBV5-1 and TRBJ2-7, the CDR3 gives the full variable domain: KAGVTQTPRYLIKTRGQQVTLSCSPISGHRSVSWYQQTPGQGLQFLFEYFSETQRNKGNFPGRFSGRQFSNSRSEMNVSTLELGDSALYLCASSPGLQSRNEQYFGPGTRLTVT.

The V call is TRBV7-3, the J call TRBJ2-3; 9 positions agree with TRBD1. The junction had 4 bases not matched to a gene; V was cut back by 5 bases and J by 4 bases. CDR1 is SGHTA and CDR2 is FQGTGA in the germline V gene. CDR3 length: 14 amino acids. The CDR3 DNA follows: TGTGCCAGCAGCCCCAGACAGGGGGCAGATACGCAGTATTTT. Translating it yields CASSPRQGADTQYF.

The rearrangement links TRBV4-2 to TRBJ2-1; 8 bases agree with TRBD2. Looked up from germline, CDR1 is LGHNA and CDR2 is YNFKEQ. The ends lost 0 bases at V and 6 bases at J; junction bases unmatched: 7. This CDR3 is built from 16 residues. Written as DNA, the CDR3 is TGTGCCAGCAGCCAAGAAGACGGGAGGGCCCTCAATGAGCAGTTCTTC. As protein: CASSQEDGRALNEQFF.

This chain connects TRBV19 to TRBJ1-2; 7 nucleotides line up with TRBD1. The CDR3 sequence is 13 residues long. Germline assignment: CDR1 LNHDA and CDR2 SQIVND (reference sequence). V trimming: 7 bases; J trimming: 7 bases; junction bases outside the gene matches: 9. The CDR3 DNA follows: TGTGCCAGTACCTTCTCTCAGGGGGGTGGCTACACCTTC. Its protein is CASTFSQGGGYTF. The full variable domain, with the rest looked up from reference TRBV19 and TRBJ1-2, is DGGITQSPKYLFRKEGQNVTLSCEQNLNHDAMYWYRQDPGQGLRLIYYSQIVNDFQKGDIAEGYSVSREKKESFPLTVTSAQKNPTAFYLCASTFSQGGGYTFGSGTRLTVV.

V usage is TRBV7-8 and J usage is TRBJ2-7; D is possibly TRBD2 (6 bases). The germline V gene encodes CDR1 SGHVS and CDR2 FQNEAQ. This CDR3 contains 14 residues. The germline V and J ends were trimmed by 5 bases and 2 bases, with 13 bases remaining between them. CDR3 coding DNA: TGTGCCAGCAGCCCTACCCCGGGGGCCTACGAGCAGTACTTC. Protein sequence: CASSPTPGAYEQYF.

The J gene is TRBJ1-2, the V gene TRBV7-6; a possible D gene is TRBD1 (5 bases). Germline V gene data show CDR1 as SGHVS and CDR2 as FNYEAQ. CDR3 length: 13 amino acids. V shed 5 bases and J shed 3 bases, with 10 bases lying between them. As DNA, the CDR3 is TGTGCCAGCAGCCCCGGGGGGGACTATGGCTACACCTTC. Translating gives CASSPGGDYGYTF.

The chain recombines TRBV5-1 with TRBJ2-5, with D possibly matching TRBD1 (5 bases). The V gene's germline CDR1 is SGHRS and CDR2 YFSETQ. The CDR3 has 14 residues. Trimming took off 3 bases at V and 5 bases at J, with 14 bases between the two ends. The CDR3 spells CASSWGRVYETQYF. CDR3 bases: TGCGCCAGCAGCTGGGGCAGGGTCTACGAGACCCAGTACTTC.

The genes are TRBV18 and TRBJ2-1; tentatively, D is TRBD2 (5 bases). With 3 bases removed from V and 0 bases from J, the gap between germline ends came to 15 bases. Per the germline V gene, CDR1 is KGHSH and CDR2 is LQKENI. The CDR3 covers 17 residues. The CDR3 spells CASSPRAMGSSYNEQFF. In DNA form, the CDR3 reads TGTGCCAGCTCACCTAGGGCCATGGGGAGCTCCTACAATGAGCAGTTCTTC.

The genes are TRBV6-5 and TRBJ1-5; D is uncertain. From germline, CDR1 is MNHEY and CDR2 SVGAGI. V dropped 4 bases and J dropped 3 bases, with 10 bases sitting between them. This CDR3 has 14 amino acids. The chain's CDR3 is CASSFRRNNQPQHF. The CDR3 DNA sequence: TGTGCCAGCAGTTTTCGGCGGAACAATCAGCCCCAGCATTTT.